This T cell receptor (beta chain) originates from a study of T cell changes during pregnancy in multiple sclerosis. The CDR3 runs to 13 residues. V was shortened by 5 bases and J by 1 base, with 8 bases between the two germline ends. Germline-derived CDR1 and CDR2 are MNHEY and SMNVEV (reference sequence). Data came from immunoSEQ multiplex PCR; TCRdb stores just in-frame clones and leaves some out. The table lists under 110,000 clones, 85% to 95% of them singletons. The starting material was peripheral blood, obtained after pregnancy. The chain joins TRBV27 to TRBJ1-1; D remains unclear. This TCR came from a female donor with multiple sclerosis, enrolled in a pregnancy study. The CDR3 bases are TGTGCCAGCAGTAGGAGGGAGAACACTGAAGCTTTCTTT. Translated: CASSRRENTEAFF.